The present entry profiles one TCR beta chain with its context. The second PCR ran roughly 7 to 11 cycles with a sample-barcoded 5' primer and J-beta primers. A template-switch adaptor that had 12 random nucleotides put a tag on each cDNA molecule. One entry per CDR3 protein results from TCRdb running MiXCR on the 5' RACE reads. The sample has 1,800,000 or so distinct CDR3 sequences, about 39% seen once. This specimen belongs to a study of blood T cells in healthy people across ages. V lost 3 bases and J lost 0, with 13 bases in between. This CDR3 has 16 amino acids. Germline V CDR1 and CDR2: PRHDT, FYEKMQ (reference sequence). They isolated at least 6 million PBMCs from each sample.

V gene TRBV13 combines with J gene TRBJ2-3; the D gene is possibly TRBD1 (5 bases). Material: blood. The clonotype originates from a human donor in good health. The CDR3 DNA reads TGTGCCAGCAGCTTCTCCTCGACAGACAGCACAGATACGCAGTATTTT. Translating gives CASSFSSTDSTDTQYF.